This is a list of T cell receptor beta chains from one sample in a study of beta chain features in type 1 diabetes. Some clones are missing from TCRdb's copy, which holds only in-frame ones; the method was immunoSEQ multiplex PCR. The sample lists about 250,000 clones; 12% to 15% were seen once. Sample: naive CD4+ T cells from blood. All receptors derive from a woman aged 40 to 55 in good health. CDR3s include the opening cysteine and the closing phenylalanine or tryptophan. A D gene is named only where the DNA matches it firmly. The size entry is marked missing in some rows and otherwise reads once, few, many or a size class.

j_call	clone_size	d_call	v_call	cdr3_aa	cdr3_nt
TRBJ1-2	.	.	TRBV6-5	CASSYRQGLGYTF	TGTGCCAGCAGTTACCGGCAGGGGCTTGGCTACACCTTC
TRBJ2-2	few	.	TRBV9	CASRGYRQPTGELFF	TGTGCCAGCAGAGGGTACCGACAGCCCACCGGGGAGCTGTTTTTT
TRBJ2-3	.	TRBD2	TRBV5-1	CASSLAWTSGGPSAQYF	TGCGCCAGCAGCTTGGCCTGGACTAGCGGGGGGCCCTCGGCGCAGTATTTT
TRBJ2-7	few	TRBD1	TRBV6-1	CASRGTGGPYEQYF	TGTGCCAGCAGGGGGACAGGGGGCCCCTACGAGCAGTACTTC
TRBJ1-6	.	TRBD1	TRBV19	CASSTKGAQPLALHF	TGTGCCAGTAGTACTAAGGGGGCCCAGCCTTTGGCCCTCCACTTT
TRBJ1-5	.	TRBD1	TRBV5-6	CASSLTGGIARQHF	TGTGCCAGCAGCTTAACAGGGGGCATCGCCCGGCAGCATTTT
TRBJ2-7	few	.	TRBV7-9	CAIGQRYEQYF	TGTGCCATTGGACAGCGGTACGAGCAGTACTTC
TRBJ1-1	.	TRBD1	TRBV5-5	CASNRVPGQGSGGEAFF	TGTGCCAGCAACCGAGTCCCGGGACAGGGCTCGGGCGGTGAAGCTTTCTTT
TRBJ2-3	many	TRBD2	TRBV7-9	CASSSTAGADTQYF	TGTGCCAGCAGCTCCACCGCGGGGGCAGATACGCAGTATTTT
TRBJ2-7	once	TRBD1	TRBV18	CASSPGTVTVYEQYF	TGTGCCAGCTCACCCGGGACAGTTACAGTCTACGAGCAGTACTTC
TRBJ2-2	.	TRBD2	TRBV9	CASSLMTSGGTGELFF	TGTGCCAGCAGCCTCATGACTAGCGGGGGGACCGGGGAGCTGTTTTTT
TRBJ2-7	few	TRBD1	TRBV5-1	CASSPRQGSSYEQYF	TGCGCCAGCAGCCCTAGACAGGGGAGCTCCTACGAGCAGTACTTC
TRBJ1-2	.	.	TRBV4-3	CASSQEVFPRGGDGYTF	TGCGCCAGCAGCCAAGAGGTGTTTCCCCGCGGGGGGGATGGCTACACCTTC
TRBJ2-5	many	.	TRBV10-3	CAISGGQETQYF	TGTGCCATCAGCGGGGGACAAGAGACCCAGTACTTC
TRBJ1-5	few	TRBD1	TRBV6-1	CASRGTGGFNQPQHF	TGTGCCAGCAGGGGGACAGGGGGCTTCAATCAGCCCCAGCATTTT
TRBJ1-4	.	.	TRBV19	CASSIRSENEKLFF	TGTGCCAGTAGTATTCGCTCCGAGAATGAAAAACTGTTTTTT
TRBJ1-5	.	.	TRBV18	CASSPPGGQPQHF	TGTGCCAGCTCACCGCCGGGGGGTCAGCCCCAGCATTTT
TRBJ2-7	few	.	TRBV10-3	CAISGGTDEQYF	TGTGCCATCAGTGGCGGGACTGACGAGCAGTACTTC
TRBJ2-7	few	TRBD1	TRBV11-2	CASRRSGQGPYEQYF	TGTGCCAGCAGGCGATCGGGACAGGGACCCTACGAGCAGTACTTC
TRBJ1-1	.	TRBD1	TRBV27	CASSPDRRKANTEAFF	TGTGCCAGCAGCCCGGACAGGCGTAAAGCGAACACTGAAGCTTTCTTT
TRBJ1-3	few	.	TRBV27	CASSLSTGNTIYF	TGTGCCAGCAGTTTATCCACTGGAAACACCATATATTTT
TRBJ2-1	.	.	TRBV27	CASRREPSYNEQFF	TGTGCCAGCCGCCGGGAGCCCTCCTACAATGAGCAGTTCTTC
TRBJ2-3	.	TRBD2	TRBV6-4	CASSLSGGPLDTQYF	TGTGCCAGCAGTCTTAGCGGGGGGCCCCTAGATACGCAGTATTTT
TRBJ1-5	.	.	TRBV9	CASSVLGGPQHF	TGTGCCAGCAGCGTGTTAGGGGGGCCCCAGCATTTT
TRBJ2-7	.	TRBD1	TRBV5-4	CASSLGRGTSYEQYF	TGTGCCAGCAGCTTGGGCAGGGGGACGTCCTACGAGCAGTACTTC
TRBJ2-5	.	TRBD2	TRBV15	CATSRVGLADRYQETQYF	TGTGCCACCAGCAGAGTCGGACTAGCCGATCGGTACCAAGAGACCCAGTACTTC
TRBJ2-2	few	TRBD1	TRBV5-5	CASSEGQPPGKLFF	TGTGCCAGCAGCGAGGGACAGCCCCCCGGGAAGCTGTTTTTT
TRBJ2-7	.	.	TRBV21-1	CASSKGHRGPRVVQYF	TGTGCCAGCAGCAAAGGCCACAGGGGGCCCAGGGTTGTGCAGTACTTC
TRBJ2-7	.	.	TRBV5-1	CASSLRRGEDEQYF	TGCGCCAGCAGCTTGCGGAGGGGCGAAGACGAGCAGTACTTC
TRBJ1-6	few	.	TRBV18	CASSPSGNSPLHF	TGTGCCAGCTCACCATCAGGGAATTCACCCCTCCACTTT
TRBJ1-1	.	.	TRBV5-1	CASSYGYDTEAFF	TGCGCCAGCAGCTACGGTTATGACACTGAAGCTTTCTTT
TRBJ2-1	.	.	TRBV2	CASSEDGGGEQFF	TGTGCCAGCAGTGAGGATGGTGGGGGGGAGCAGTTCTTC
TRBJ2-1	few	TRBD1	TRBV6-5	CASSTLWTGSNEQFF	TGTGCCAGCAGTACCCTATGGACAGGGAGCAATGAGCAGTTCTTC
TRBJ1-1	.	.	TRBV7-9	CASSLGSVNTEAFF	TGTGCCAGCAGCTTAGGATCGGTGAACACTGAAGCTTTCTTT
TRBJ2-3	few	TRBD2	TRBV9	CASSLGLAGVTDTQYF	TGTGCCAGCAGCTTGGGACTAGCGGGGGTCACAGATACGCAGTATTTT
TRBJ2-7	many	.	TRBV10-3	CAISGVQGYEQYF	TGTGCCATCAGTGGTGTACAGGGCTACGAGCAGTACTTC
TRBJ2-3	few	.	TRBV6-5	CASSSIARRDTQYF	TGTGCCAGCAGTTCCATTGCTCGCAGGGATACGCAGTATTTT
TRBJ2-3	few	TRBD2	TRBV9	CASSAPPDFSGGFTDTQYF	TGTGCCAGCAGCGCCCCGCCGGACTTTAGCGGGGGGTTCACAGATACGCAGTATTTT
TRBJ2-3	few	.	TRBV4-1	CASSQVAFNTQYF	TGCGCCAGCAGCCAAGTGGCATTTAATACGCAGTATTTT
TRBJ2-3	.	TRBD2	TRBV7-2	CASSLARTGGLSTDTQYF	TGTGCCAGCAGCTTAGCTAGAACGGGGGGGCTTAGCACAGATACGCAGTATTTT
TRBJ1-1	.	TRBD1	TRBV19	CASTPGQHTEAFF	TGTGCCAGTACCCCGGGACAGCACACTGAAGCTTTCTTT
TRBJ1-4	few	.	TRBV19	CASSPPGVTNEKLFF	TGTGCCAGTAGTCCTCCGGGGGTAACTAATGAAAAACTGTTTTTT
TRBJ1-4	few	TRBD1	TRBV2	CASSTQTGGNEKLFF	TGTGCCAGCAGTACGCAGACAGGGGGTAATGAAAAACTGTTTTTT
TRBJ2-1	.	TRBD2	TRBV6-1	CASSESSGGFYNEQFF	TGTGCCAGCAGCGAATCTAGCGGGGGTTTCTACAATGAGCAGTTCTTC
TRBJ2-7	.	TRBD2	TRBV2	CAPRGTSGGQSYEQYF	TGTGCCCCCAGGGGAACTAGCGGGGGCCAATCCTACGAGCAGTACTTC
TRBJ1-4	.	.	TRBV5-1	CASSLGAITNEKLFF	TGCGCCAGCAGCCTAGGGGCAATAACTAATGAAAAACTGTTTTTT
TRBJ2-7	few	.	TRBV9	CASSVDQGTYEQYF	TGTGCCAGCAGCGTAGATCAGGGTACCTACGAGCAGTACTTC
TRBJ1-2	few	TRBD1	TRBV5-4	CASSLLGGTSGYTF	TGTGCCAGCAGCTTGCTAGGGGGCACGTCCGGCTACACCTTC
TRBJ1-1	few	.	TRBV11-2	CASSLPRVNTEAFF	TGTGCCAGCAGCTTACCCAGGGTAAACACTGAAGCTTTCTTT
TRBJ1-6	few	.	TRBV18	CASSPVVSEFTSSYNSPLHF	TGTGCCAGCTCACCAGTCGTGTCAGAATTTACAAGCTCCTATAATTCACCCCTCCACTTT
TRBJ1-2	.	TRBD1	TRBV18	CASSPGTGRVYGYTF	TGTGCCAGCTCACCAGGGACAGGCCGCGTCTATGGCTACACCTTC
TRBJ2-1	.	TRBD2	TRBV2	CASSRGGNNEQFF	TGTGCCAGCAGCCGCGGGGGGAACAATGAGCAGTTCTTC
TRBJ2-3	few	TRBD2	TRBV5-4	CASVISGTTDTQYF	TGTGCCAGTGTTATTAGCGGGACCACAGATACGCAGTATTTT